This entry lists 14 T cell receptor beta chains sequenced from one sample in a study of blood T cells in healthy people across ages. Then a second PCR, running about 7 to 11 cycles, was carried out with a sample-barcoded 5' primer and a J-beta primer mix. TCRdb reanalysed the 5' RACE reads using MiXCR and keeps one entry per CDR3 protein. The sample shows roughly 730,000 distinct CDR3 sequences, roughly three fifths of them seen only once. The sequenced sample was blood. The receptors stem from a man aged 35 to 55 in good health.

The chain couples TRBV5-1 to TRBJ1-2; D uncertain. The CDR3 runs 15 residues. Germline V gene sequence: CDR1 SGHRS, CDR2 YFSETQ. Trimming cost V 4 bases and J 4 bases, with 17 bases left between them. Here the CDR3 DNA reads TGCGCCAGCAGCCTCGATACGACTACTACCTATGGCTACACCTTC. Amino acid sequence: CASSLDTTTTYGYTF.

A few counts support this clonotype. The gene calls are TRBV28 and TRBJ2-6; D might be TRBD2 (6 bases). This CDR3 is built from 19 residues. Germline V lookup: CDR1 MDHEN, CDR2 SYDVKM. The ends were cut back, 4 bases at V and 0 bases at J, with 19 bases in the middle. The CDR3 sequence is CASSSAGIDLYSGANVLTF. The DNA for the CDR3 is TGTGCCAGCAGTTCCGCGGGGATCGACCTTTACTCTGGGGCCAACGTCCTGACTTTC.

This chain joins TRBV7-3 and TRBJ1-2; 9 nucleotides align to TRBD1. V shed 11 bases and J 6 bases; nucleotides not matched to a gene: 10. CDR1 and CDR2 from the germline V gene are SGHTA and FQGTGA. CDR3 size: 13 residues. The CDR3 region is CASRPGQGHGYTF. In DNA, the CDR3 is TGTGCCTCTCGCCCGGGACAGGGCCATGGCTACACCTTC. The full variable domain, in which reference TRBV7-3 and TRBJ1-2 provide the parts outside the CDR3, is GAGVSQTPSNKVTEKGKYVELRCDPISGHTALYWYRQSLGQGPEFLIYFQGTGAADDSGLPNDRFFAVRPEGSVSTLKIQRTERGDSAVYLCASRPGQGHGYTFGSGTRLTVV.

A single count supports this clonotype. The V and J genes are TRBV6-2 or TRBV6-3 and TRBJ2-7; D uncertain. The V gene's germline CDR1 is MNHEY and CDR2 SVGEGT. The CDR3 covers 13 residues. The ends were cut back, 1 base at V and 2 bases at J, with 6 bases in the middle. Here the CDR3 DNA reads TGTGCCAGCAGTTACTACCGGACCTACGAGCAGTACGTC. As protein: CASSYYRTYEQYV.

The rearrangement joins TRBV9 to TRBJ2-1; the match to TRBD1 covers 10 bases. With V trimmed by 7 bases and J by 7 bases, 8 bases remained unmatched. This CDR3 has 14 amino acids. In germline, CDR1 is SGDLS, CDR2 YYNGEE. In DNA form, the CDR3 reads TGTGCCAGCGGGTTAGGGGACAGGGGTAATGAGCAGTTCTTC. It specifies CASGLGDRGNEQFF.

This chain joins TRBV13 and TRBJ2-1; 9 nucleotides line up with TRBD2. This CDR3 comprises 14 residues. The V segment lost 5 bases and the J segment 6 bases; nucleotides outside the gene matches: 5. Germline V gives CDR1 PRHDT, CDR2 FYEKMQ (reference sequence). This chain's CDR3 is CASSHPGLANEQFF. CDR3 coding DNA: TGTGCCAGCAGCCACCCGGGACTAGCCAATGAGCAGTTCTTC.

This chain links TRBV11-2 with TRBJ1-2; 10 bases align to TRBD1. The germline V gene has CDR1 SGHAT and CDR2 FQNNGV. The CDR3 is 15 amino acids. The V segment lost 5 bases and the J segment 8 bases; nucleotides outside the gene matches: 11. The CDR3 region has the DNA TGTGCCAGCAGCCCAGGGGGGGACAGGGGAAAAGGCTACACCTTC. It codes for CASSPGGDRGKGYTF.

The genes are TRBV27 and TRBJ2-3; a weak D match, TRBD2 (5 bases). This CDR3 has 16 amino acids. Germline V gene lookup returns CDR1 MNHEY and CDR2 SMNVEV (reference sequence). V was clipped by 1 base and J by 2 bases, with 13 bases between them. The CDR3 protein is CASSLLRLGATDTQYF. The CDR3 nucleotides are TGTGCCAGCAGTTTATTGAGGCTGGGAGCCACAGATACGCAGTATTTT.

This clonotype was counted a few times. The chain combines TRBV20-1 with TRBJ2-1, with 12 bases aligning to TRBD2. J lost 13 bases, V lost 5 bases, and 6 bases had no gene match. Germline assignment: CDR1 DFQATT and CDR2 SNEGSKA (reference sequence). This CDR3 comprises 12 residues. The CDR3 region has the DNA TGCAGTGCTTGGACTAGCGGGGTCACTCAGTTCTTC. This codes for CSAWTSGVTQFF.

The chain has TRBV4-3 and TRBJ2-1; 8 bases are shared with TRBD1. The CDR3 length is 15 residues. The ends lost 1 base at V and 7 bases at J; junction bases unmatched: 6. Germline assignment: CDR1 LGHNA and CDR2 YSLEER. Written as DNA, the CDR3 is TGCGCCAGCAGCCAAGCGGGACAGGCGGGTAATGAGCAGTTCTTC. This translates into CASSQAGQAGNEQFF.

The chain links TRBV7-2 to TRBJ1-1, with 9 bases that match TRBD1. Per germline, CDR1 SGHTA and CDR2 FQGNSA. The CDR3 totals 16 residues. Germline trimming cut 0 bases from V and 1 base from J; bases unmatched to any gene: 3. CDR3 nucleotides: TGTGCCAGCAGCTTAGCTACAGGGGGCACGAACACTGAAGCTTTCTTT. It yields the protein CASSLATGGTNTEAFF. Drawing the rest from reference TRBV7-2 and TRBJ1-1, the complete variable domain is GAGVSQSPSNKVTEKGKDVELRCDPISGHTALYWYRQSLGQGLEFLIYFQGNSAPDKSGLPSDRFSAERTGGSVSTLTIQRTQQEDSAVYLCASSLATGGTNTEAFFGQGTRLTVV.

The chain joins TRBV4-2 to TRBJ1-2, with D unclear. CDR3 size: 15 residues. Trimming pared 4 bases from V and 0 bases from J, leaving 12 bases between. Germline lookup yields CDR1 LGHNA and CDR2 YNFKEQ. CDR3 residues: CASSPNHEANYGYTF. The DNA for the CDR3 is TGTGCCAGCAGCCCCAATCACGAAGCTAACTATGGCTACACCTTC.

This chain's CDR3 is CAIRRHLNEQFF. DNA for the CDR3: TGTGCCATCAGAAGACATCTTAATGAGCAGTTCTTC. This chain links TRBV10-3 with TRBJ2-1; no definite D call. Trimming removed 6 bases from V and 7 bases from J, with 10 bases in between. This CDR3 contains 12 residues. CDR1 and CDR2 from the germline V gene are ENHRY and SYGVKD.

The genes are TRBV6-2 or TRBV6-3 and TRBJ2-5; the D gene is possibly TRBD2 (5 bases). The CDR3 extends over 17 amino acids. Germline-derived CDR1 and CDR2 are MNHEY and SVGEGT. Trimming took off 1 base at V and 4 bases at J, with 19 bases between the two ends. CDR3 nucleotide sequence: TGTGCCAGCAGTTACTTCGACGATGCATTCGAGGGAGAGACCCAGTACTTC. This sequence encodes CASSYFDDAFEGETQYF.